This T cell receptor beta chain was captured by sequencing in a study of blood T cell repertoires in COVID-19. Study at large: For recovered donors of Cohort 3, there were two negative PCRs, clearance, or symptom resolution. Collection of acute and convalescent COVID-19 samples took place in the United States, Italy and Spain.

Living in about two dozen US areas, the participants were between roughly 18 and 90 years of age. CDR3 length: 14 amino acids. CDR1 and CDR2 from the germline V gene are SGHRS and YFSETQ. The V end was cut by 1 base, the J end by 5 bases, with 12 bases between. How the authors handled the data: Quantification of nucleated cells was approximated via reference gene primer amplification. Here immunoSEQ multiplex PCR was the method, and the copy in TCRdb shows in-frame clones only, minus some. That table gives V, J and clone size, and the DNA gave D and trimming. The sample yields a few hundred thousand clones, around 87% seen once.

The receptor was isolated from a man in his forties in a cohort exposed to, infected with or recovered from COVID-19 (not recorded which). Sequenced input: PBMCs or T cells enriched from blood (not recorded which). This chain links TRBV5-1 with TRBJ2-5, with a tentative D call TRBD1 (6 bases). CDR3 in amino acids: CASSLLGAKETQYF. The CDR3 DNA is TGCGCCAGCAGCTTGCTGGGGGCCAAGGAGACCCAGTACTTC. Full variable domain (missing parts from reference TRBV5-1 and TRBJ2-5): KAGVTQTPRYLIKTRGQQVTLSCSPISGHRSVSWYQQTPGQGLQFLFEYFSETQRNKGNFPGRFSGRQFSNSRSEMNVSTLELGDSALYLCASSLLGAKETQYFGPGTRLLVL.